This record covers a single T cell receptor beta chain. Its target is unknown. The J segment lost 2 bases and the V segment lost 10 bases, leaving 7 bases of the junction unmatched. Germline lookup yields CDR1 ENHRY and CDR2 SYGVKD. The CDR3 is 14 amino acids. These data belong to a study of Ad26.COV2.S vaccination and SARS-CoV-2 variants. Looking at the study overall: Doses of Ad26.COV2.S were injected into muscle once or twice, 56 days apart.

Study findings and constraints: Estimates derived from TCR breadth and depth analyses may have underestimated total T cell responses. Vaccinated and placebo-treated recipients had similar non-spike TCR breadth.

TCRdb's table, derived via immunoSEQ multiplex PCR, lists solely in-frame clones and lacks some. Of around 300,000 clones in the sample, roughly 89% were seen once. Treatment reported: over 15 received Ad26.COV2.S at low or high dose, single or two shots; five or six received placebo; per-sample allocation not given. The investigators took samples on day 63 after the first vaccine or placebo injection. At a Boston site, the person donating was an adult of 18-55 years. Here the sequenced sample was peripheral blood, taken in a trial of Ad26.COV2.S vaccine versus placebo. This sequence was found in a person between 18 and 59 years old who received the Ad26.COV2.S COVID-19 vaccine or a placebo. This sequence joins TRBV10-3 and TRBJ2-5; TRBD2 aligns across 10 bases. CDR3 DNA sequence: TGTGCCACCCACAGCGGGGGGGGGCAAGAGACCCAGTACTTC. As protein: CATHSGGGQETQYF.